A single sample is the source of the 31 T cell receptor beta chains below, sequenced in a study of CD4 T cells in relation to SARS-CoV-2 and coronaviruses. Here immunoSEQ multiplex PCR was the method, and the copy in TCRdb shows in-frame clones only, minus some. Among some 20,000 clones, around 80% were seen once, and the ten largest hold approximately 20%. No antigen is known for these receptors. The unexposed donors gave CD4+ T cells in 2011-2018, prior to COVID-19. CD4+ T cells were isolated from the cells after more than nine days of culture. The material sequenced was CD4+ T cells from PBMCs, cultured in vitro. Receptors were obtained from a human donor in good health.

The V gene is TRBV18, the J gene TRBJ1-1, with 8 bases lining up with TRBD1. In germline, CDR1 is KGHSH, CDR2 LQKENI. This CDR3 spans 19 amino acids. V dropped 3 bases and J dropped 1; count of bases not matched to a gene: 16. CDR3 in amino acids: CASSPVRQGKETTNTEAFF. The DNA of the CDR3 is TGTGCCAGCTCACCCGTCCGACAGGGGAAAGAGACTACGAACACTGAAGCTTTCTTT.

This chain uses TRBV5-5 with TRBJ2-1; D tentatively reads TRBD1 or TRBD2 (5 bases each). Germline V gene sequence: CDR1 SGHKS, CDR2 YYEKEE (reference sequence). The CDR3 runs to 15 residues. V was cut by 0 bases and J by 10 bases, with 17 bases left in between. The CDR3 spells CASSLERLGTGEQFF. The CDR3 DNA reads as TGTGCCAGCAGCTTGGAGCGACTGGGGACGGGAGAGCAGTTCTTC. Drawing the rest from reference TRBV5-5 and TRBJ2-1, the complete variable domain is DAGVTQSPTHLIKTRGQQVTLRCSPISGHKSVSWYQQVLGQGPQFIFQYYEKEERGRGNFPDRFSARQFPNYSSELNVNALLLGDSALYLCASSLERLGTGEQFFGPGTRLTVL.

The chain uses TRBV28 and TRBJ1-6, with TRBD1 identical over 7 bases. The V and J ends lost 3 bases and 10 bases, in that order; junction bases with no gene match: 3. The CDR3 contains 13 residues. Germline assignment: CDR1 MDHEN and CDR2 SYDVKM. The CDR3 nucleotides read TGTGCCAGCAGTTTTGACAGGGTATCACCCCTCCACTTT. Its translation: CASSFDRVSPLHF.

This sequence joins TRBV7-9 and TRBJ1-5; D not resolved. Deletions cut 5 bases from V and 4 bases from J, with 12 bases between. Germline-derived CDR1 and CDR2 are SEHNR and FQNEAQ (reference sequence). The CDR3 has 14 residues. The CDR3 here is CASSRLGENQPQHF. The CDR3 region has the DNA TGTGCCAGCAGCCGGCTTGGGGAAAATCAGCCCCAGCATTTT.

J is TRBJ2-7 and V is TRBV30; D remains unclear. Trimming stripped 2 bases from V and 1 base from J, with 9 bases between. Germline values: CDR1 GTSNPN, CDR2 SVGIG (reference sequence). CDR3 length: 13 amino acids. The CDR3 bases are TGTGCCTGGAGTCCCGGGCCATCCTACGAGCAGTACTTC. This codes for CAWSPGPSYEQYF.

This chain joins TRBV5-1 and TRBJ2-2; no definite D call. CDR3 length: 15 amino acids. Germline V gene sequence: CDR1 SGHRS, CDR2 YFSETQ. V shed 5 bases and J shed 0 bases, with 11 bases lying between them. The DNA of the CDR3 is TGCGCCAGCAGGATCAGCGCCGCGAACACCGGGGAGCTGTTTTTT. Its translation is CASRISAANTGELFF.

This clone was recorded once. This chain links TRBV11-3 with TRBJ2-3; D remains ambiguous. CDR1 and CDR2 (germline): SGHNT, YENEEA. The CDR3 totals 15 residues. The V and J ends lost 0 bases and 3 bases respectively, with 10 bases between them. CDR3 bases: TGTGCCAGCAGCTTAGATGGGCGTGGGACAGATACGCAGTATTTT. It encodes CASSLDGRGTDTQYF.

The chain uses TRBV4-1 and TRBJ1-1; D remains ambiguous. V was shortened by 5 bases and J by 4 bases, with 11 bases between the two germline ends. The CDR3 runs to 13 residues. Germline CDR1 and CDR2: MGHRA and YSYEKL. The DNA for the CDR3 is TGCGCCAGCAGCGTGGGTATGAGCACTGAAGCTTTCTTT. Its protein product is CASSVGMSTEAFF.

This clone has a handful of counts. The rearrangement links TRBV19 to TRBJ2-3; tentatively, D is TRBD2 (5 bases). The CDR3 sequence is 15 residues long. Germline assignment: CDR1 LNHDA and CDR2 SQIVND (reference sequence). V was shortened by 9 bases and J by 0 bases, with 16 bases between the two germline ends. The CDR3 here is CASRQDRGSTDTQYF. CDR3 in DNA: TGTGCCAGCCGCCAGGACCGAGGGAGCACAGATACGCAGTATTTT.

V gene TRBV7-2 combines with J gene TRBJ1-1; D is ambiguous. Trimming took 1 base from V and 5 from J, leaving 11 bases between them. The CDR3 has 14 amino acids. Germline V gene data show CDR1 as SGHTA and CDR2 as FQGNSA. DNA of the CDR3: TGTGCCAGCAGCTTAGAATCTACGGGGACTGAAGCTTTCTTT. This codes for CASSLESTGTEAFF.

This sequence joins TRBV19 and TRBJ1-5; D is uncertain. Trimming shortened V by 6 bases and J by 2 bases, and 11 bases separated the two germline ends. The CDR3 is made up of 14 amino acids. Germline loops: CDR1 LNHDA, CDR2 SQIVND (reference sequence). Here the CDR3 reads CASRLFGGNQPQHF. In nucleotides, the CDR3 is TGTGCCAGTAGGCTCTTTGGGGGCAATCAGCCCCAGCATTTT.

The V and J genes are TRBV3-1 (or the pseudogene TRBV3-2) and TRBJ2-3; no reliable D call. The V gene's germline CDR1 is LGHDT and CDR2 YNNKEL (reference sequence). V lost 2 bases, J lost 4 bases, and 4 bases lay in between. The CDR3 sequence is 12 residues long. The CDR3 reads CASSQSSDTQYF. Written as DNA, the CDR3 is TGTGCCAGCAGCCAAAGTTCAGATACGCAGTATTTT.

V and J are TRBV5-1 and TRBJ2-5; possible D gene TRBD2, 5 bases. Trimming took off 2 bases at V and 4 bases at J, with 15 bases between the two ends. CDR1 is SGHRS and CDR2 is YFSETQ in the germline V gene. This CDR3 has 15 residues. This CDR3 reads CASSLGGQDSETQYF. DNA for the CDR3: TGCGCCAGCAGCTTAGGAGGCCAGGATTCAGAGACCCAGTACTTC.

This chain connects TRBV5-1 to TRBJ2-5, with 9 bases matching TRBD2. This CDR3 has 17 amino acids. V lost 4 bases, J lost 5 bases, and 15 bases stayed unmatched. The germline V gene has CDR1 SGHRS and CDR2 YFSETQ. CDR3 region: CASSRSLGGRARETQYF. In DNA, the CDR3 is TGCGCCAGCAGCAGGAGTCTAGGCGGGAGGGCCAGGGAGACCCAGTACTTC. Together with reference TRBV5-1 and TRBJ2-5, the CDR3 gives the full variable domain: KAGVTQTPRYLIKTRGQQVTLSCSPISGHRSVSWYQQTPGQGLQFLFEYFSETQRNKGNFPGRFSGRQFSNSRSEMNVSTLELGDSALYLCASSRSLGGRARETQYFGPGTRLLVL.

The chain uses TRBV5-1 and TRBJ2-7; D ambiguous. There are 14 residues in the CDR3. V gave up 4 bases and J gave up 0 bases, with 11 bases separating them. Germline CDR1 reads SGHRS; CDR2 reads YFSETQ. CDR3 residues: CASSSLEPSYEQYF. The CDR3 coding sequence is TGCGCCAGCAGCAGCCTAGAACCCTCCTACGAGCAGTACTTC.

In its sample, this clone was seen a few times. The chain joins TRBV6-2 or TRBV6-3 to TRBJ2-1, with D tentatively TRBD1 or TRBD2 (5 bases each). The CDR3 has 15 residues. Trimming cost V 6 bases and J 8 bases, with 20 bases left between them. Germline V lookup: CDR1 MNHEY, CDR2 SVGEGT. In DNA, the CDR3 is TGTGCCAGCAGCGCCGGGACGGTGGCTCGGGATGAGCAGTTCTTC. Amino acid sequence: CASSAGTVARDEQFF.

The gene calls are TRBV6-6 and TRBJ2-1; D may be TRBD1 (6 bases). The germline V and J ends were trimmed by 6 bases and 8 bases, with 23 bases remaining between them. This CDR3 comprises 16 residues. Per the germline V gene, CDR1 is MNHNY and CDR2 is SVGAGI (reference sequence). CDR3 protein: CASRPSGRGSLDEQFF. The DNA of the CDR3 is TGTGCCAGCAGGCCCAGTGGCAGGGGATCCTTGGATGAGCAGTTCTTC.

V gene TRBV5-4 combines with J gene TRBJ2-7, with D perhaps TRBD1 or TRBD2 (5 bases each). In germline, CDR1 is SGHNT, CDR2 YYREEE (reference sequence). This CDR3 contains 16 residues. V dropped 4 bases and J dropped 2 bases, with 19 bases sitting between them. The chain's CDR3 is CASSLEVGDGAYEQYF. Here the CDR3 DNA reads TGTGCCAGCAGCCTGGAGGTGGGGGACGGTGCCTACGAGCAGTACTTC.

This clone was observed once. J is TRBJ2-7 and V is TRBV11-3, with 10 bases that match TRBD2. J lost 5 bases, V lost 4 bases, and 5 bases had no gene match. CDR3 length equals 14 residues. CDR1 and CDR2 from the germline V gene are SGHNT and YENEEA. CDR3 bases: TGTGCCAGCAGCTCGTCTAGCGGGAGCCACGAGCAGTACTTC. Its translation: CASSSSSGSHEQYF.

V is TRBV29-1 and J is TRBJ2-1; TRBD2 matches at 8 bases. V trimming: 2 bases; J trimming: 8 bases; junction bases outside the gene matches: 2. The length of the CDR3 is 12 residues. The germline V gene encodes CDR1 SQVTM and CDR2 ANQGSEA. As DNA, the CDR3 is TGCAGCGTTGAAACAGCGGGAGATGAGCAGTTCTTC. Its translation: CSVETAGDEQFF.

This chain links TRBV5-1 with TRBJ2-5; perhaps TRBD2 as D (7 bases). The CDR3 spans 14 residues. The V gene lost 5 bases and the J gene lost 5 bases, with 16 bases spanning the gap. Germline values: CDR1 SGHRS, CDR2 YFSETQ. For the CDR3, the DNA is TGCGCCAGCAGAAGGGGGGGGGAGTCGGAGACCCAGTACTTC. It yields the protein CASRRGGESETQYF.

The V and J genes are TRBV19 and TRBJ1-4; the match to TRBD1 covers 9 bases. From germline, CDR1 is LNHDA and CDR2 SQIVND (reference sequence). CDR3 length: 15 amino acids. V shed 6 bases, J shed 3 bases, and the junction held 5 bases outside the gene matches. The CDR3 here is CASRKGQGPNEKLFF. CDR3 DNA sequence: TGTGCCAGTAGGAAAGGACAGGGGCCTAATGAAAAACTGTTTTTT.

V gene TRBV7-9 combines with J gene TRBJ1-1; maybe TRBD1 (6 bases). CDR1 is SEHNR and CDR2 is FQNEAQ in the germline V gene (reference sequence). Trimming removed 5 bases at V and 4 bases at J, with 14 bases between. The CDR3 spans 14 residues. CDR3 nucleotides: TGTGCCAGCAGCCACGTTAGGGGGGGCACTGAAGCTTTCTTT. Translation gives CASSHVRGGTEAFF.

The V and J genes are TRBV5-6 and TRBJ2-3; TRBD2 matches at 10 bases. There are 17 residues in the CDR3. Germline V lookup: CDR1 SGHDT, CDR2 YYEEEE. V was pared by 1 base and J by 2 bases, with 7 bases of the junction left unmatched. The CDR3: CASSLTSGEFFTDTQYF. CDR3 nucleotides: TGTGCCAGCAGCTTGACTAGCGGGGAGTTCTTCACAGATACGCAGTATTTT.

The table lists this clone with a count of one. J is TRBJ1-1 and V is TRBV6-1; D might be TRBD1 (5 bases). This CDR3 region has 15 residues. Trimming stripped 0 bases from V and 6 bases from J, with 14 bases between. Germline CDR1 reads MNHNS; CDR2 reads SASEGT. This CDR3 reads CASSEAAGLIAEAFF. The CDR3 DNA sequence: TGTGCCAGCAGTGAAGCAGCAGGGTTAATCGCTGAAGCTTTCTTT.

The genes are TRBV5-8 and TRBJ1-4; D unclear. There are 15 residues in the CDR3. The germline V gene has CDR1 SGHTS and CDR2 YDEGEE. Trimming took 4 bases from V and 5 from J, leaving 15 bases between them. Here the CDR3 reads CASSPQARRNEKLFF. In nucleotides, the CDR3 is TGTGCCAGCAGCCCCCAGGCTAGGAGAAATGAAAAACTGTTTTTT.

The V call is TRBV5-1, the J call TRBJ2-3, with D perhaps given as TRBD1 or TRBD2 (5 bases each). Germline CDR1 and CDR2: SGHRS and YFSETQ. Between the trimmed V and J ends, which lost 4 bases and 2 bases, there was a span of 17 bases. This CDR3 contains 16 residues. CDR3 residues: CASSTQGGGYTDTQYF. Here the CDR3 DNA reads TGCGCCAGCAGCACCCAGGGTGGAGGATACACAGATACGCAGTATTTT.

The rearrangement joins TRBV2 to TRBJ2-7; possibly TRBD2 for D (6 bases). The germline CDR1 and CDR2 sequences are SNHLY and FYNNEI. Trimming removed 6 bases from V and 1 base from J, with 25 bases in between. CDR3 length equals 18 residues. CDR3 sequence: CASRQNLLGRRVSYEQYF. The CDR3 DNA reads TGTGCCAGCAGACAGAACCTTCTTGGGAGGAGGGTTTCCTACGAGCAGTACTTC. Combining the CDR3 with reference TRBV2 and TRBJ2-7 gives the whole variable domain EPEVTQTPSHQVTQMGQEVILRCVPISNHLYFYWYRQILGQKVEFLVSFYNNEISEKSEIFDDQFSVERPDGSNFTLKIRSTKLEDSAMYFCASRQNLLGRRVSYEQYFGPGTRLTVT.

This chain uses TRBV2 with TRBJ1-1; the match to TRBD1 covers 11 bases. V lost 4 bases to trimming and J lost 3 bases; unmatched junction nucleotides: 1. CDR1 SNHLY and CDR2 FYNNEI come from the germline V gene. The CDR3 loop spans 14 amino acids. The chain's CDR3 is CASSGGQGDTEAFF. The DNA of the CDR3 is TGTGCCAGCAGTGGGGGACAGGGGGACACTGAAGCTTTCTTT.

This clone has more than one count but fewer than ten. The rearrangement links TRBV23-1 to TRBJ1-5; 8 bases agree with TRBD1. TRBV23-1 is an ORF; its function is uncertain. J was trimmed by 4 bases and V by 4 bases; bases with no gene match: 21. The CDR3 extends over 20 amino acids. The CDR3 DNA follows: TGCGCCAGCAGTCGAATGACAGGGGCGGACATGAATCCCGTTAATCAGCCCCAGCATTTT. It yields the protein CASSRMTGADMNPVNQPQHF.

This rearrangement joins TRBV2 to TRBJ1-5; D is ambiguous. Germline lookup yields CDR1 SNHLY and CDR2 FYNNEI. The CDR3 is 15 amino acids. Trimming took 4 bases from V and 0 from J, leaving 10 bases between them. The DNA for the CDR3 is TGTGCCAGCAGTGTTGTCGACTATAGCAATCAGCCCCAGCATTTT. Translated: CASSVVDYSNQPQHF.